This T cell receptor beta chain was sequenced for a study of blood T cell repertoires in COVID-19 (TCRdb year 2020). Background on the whole study: Collaborator samples came from the United States, Italy and Spain and covered acute and convalescent phases of COVID-19. The prospective study material was composed of cDNA or gDNA derived from T cells, B-cell-depleted T cells, or PBMCs. Subjects who had been exposed to COVID-19, were actively infected with it, or had recovered from it provided the deeply sampled blood TCRbeta repertoires that made up the dataset. The repertoires were released in a freely available public database intended as a resource for research on the immune response to SARS-CoV-2. Samples were obtained from the ongoing ImmuneRACE study (first 160 participants) and from over 1,000 subjects provided by 6 global collaborators. A de-identified subject ID, COVID-19 status, age in years and sex were almost always included in the sample metadata. Where available, HLA class I and class II types were taken from metadata supplied by the sample provider and were not determined by assay-based typing. Results and caveats for the whole study, not just this receptor: How much clinical and demographic metadata was included differed by source and by participant, and the metadata was provided uncurated.

Collaborating institutions collected whole blood in K2EDTA tubes following their own protocols. For TCRbeta analysis, collaborators shipped samples in one of three forms: frozen whole blood, isolated PBMCs, or DNA extracted from either of those sample types. Comment on this clone: Its recognized antigen is unknown. Base-call qualities are not available, and no considerably larger clone is one nucleotide away.

TCRbeta CDR3 regions were amplified from genomic DNA by means of the immunoSEQ Assay, a bias-controlled multiplex PCR. The published analysis was carried out like this. Within the assay, amplification of reference gene primers was used to estimate how many nucleated cells each sample contained. Sequence reads were collapsed and filtered to measure the absolute abundance of every unique TCRbeta CDR3 rearrangement. For each sample, productive Simpson clonality was calculated as the square root of Simpson's diversity index over productive rearrangements. The clones in this table, taken by TCRdb from immuneACCESS, are in-frame only. Not every clone is retained; where verified, under half of the shortfall comes from an unresolved V gene, and the cause of the rest is unknown. V and J calls and clone size are those listed in that table; D and trimming were worked out from the DNA. In all, the sample holds roughly 14,000 clones, and about 80% of those were seen once. Of the sample, 8% to 10% is held by the ten largest clones.

Trimming removed 0 bases from V and 10 bases from J; the gene matches leave 5 bases unexplained. The CDR3 covers 14 residues, taking in both the cysteine and the phenylalanine. CDR3 DNA only is kept here, 42 bases in frame from base 1. Looking up the germline V gene yields CDR1 MNHEY and CDR2 SVGAGI. The source is a human donor in a cohort sampled during active COVID-19. The rearrangement joined TRBV6-5 to TRBJ2-1, with 8 junctional bases fitting TRBD2. What was sequenced was peripheral blood. The CDR3 region has the sequence CASSYSRGAREQFF. The sequenced DNA: TGTGCCAGCAGTTACTCGCGGGGGGCGCGGGAGCAGTTCTTC.